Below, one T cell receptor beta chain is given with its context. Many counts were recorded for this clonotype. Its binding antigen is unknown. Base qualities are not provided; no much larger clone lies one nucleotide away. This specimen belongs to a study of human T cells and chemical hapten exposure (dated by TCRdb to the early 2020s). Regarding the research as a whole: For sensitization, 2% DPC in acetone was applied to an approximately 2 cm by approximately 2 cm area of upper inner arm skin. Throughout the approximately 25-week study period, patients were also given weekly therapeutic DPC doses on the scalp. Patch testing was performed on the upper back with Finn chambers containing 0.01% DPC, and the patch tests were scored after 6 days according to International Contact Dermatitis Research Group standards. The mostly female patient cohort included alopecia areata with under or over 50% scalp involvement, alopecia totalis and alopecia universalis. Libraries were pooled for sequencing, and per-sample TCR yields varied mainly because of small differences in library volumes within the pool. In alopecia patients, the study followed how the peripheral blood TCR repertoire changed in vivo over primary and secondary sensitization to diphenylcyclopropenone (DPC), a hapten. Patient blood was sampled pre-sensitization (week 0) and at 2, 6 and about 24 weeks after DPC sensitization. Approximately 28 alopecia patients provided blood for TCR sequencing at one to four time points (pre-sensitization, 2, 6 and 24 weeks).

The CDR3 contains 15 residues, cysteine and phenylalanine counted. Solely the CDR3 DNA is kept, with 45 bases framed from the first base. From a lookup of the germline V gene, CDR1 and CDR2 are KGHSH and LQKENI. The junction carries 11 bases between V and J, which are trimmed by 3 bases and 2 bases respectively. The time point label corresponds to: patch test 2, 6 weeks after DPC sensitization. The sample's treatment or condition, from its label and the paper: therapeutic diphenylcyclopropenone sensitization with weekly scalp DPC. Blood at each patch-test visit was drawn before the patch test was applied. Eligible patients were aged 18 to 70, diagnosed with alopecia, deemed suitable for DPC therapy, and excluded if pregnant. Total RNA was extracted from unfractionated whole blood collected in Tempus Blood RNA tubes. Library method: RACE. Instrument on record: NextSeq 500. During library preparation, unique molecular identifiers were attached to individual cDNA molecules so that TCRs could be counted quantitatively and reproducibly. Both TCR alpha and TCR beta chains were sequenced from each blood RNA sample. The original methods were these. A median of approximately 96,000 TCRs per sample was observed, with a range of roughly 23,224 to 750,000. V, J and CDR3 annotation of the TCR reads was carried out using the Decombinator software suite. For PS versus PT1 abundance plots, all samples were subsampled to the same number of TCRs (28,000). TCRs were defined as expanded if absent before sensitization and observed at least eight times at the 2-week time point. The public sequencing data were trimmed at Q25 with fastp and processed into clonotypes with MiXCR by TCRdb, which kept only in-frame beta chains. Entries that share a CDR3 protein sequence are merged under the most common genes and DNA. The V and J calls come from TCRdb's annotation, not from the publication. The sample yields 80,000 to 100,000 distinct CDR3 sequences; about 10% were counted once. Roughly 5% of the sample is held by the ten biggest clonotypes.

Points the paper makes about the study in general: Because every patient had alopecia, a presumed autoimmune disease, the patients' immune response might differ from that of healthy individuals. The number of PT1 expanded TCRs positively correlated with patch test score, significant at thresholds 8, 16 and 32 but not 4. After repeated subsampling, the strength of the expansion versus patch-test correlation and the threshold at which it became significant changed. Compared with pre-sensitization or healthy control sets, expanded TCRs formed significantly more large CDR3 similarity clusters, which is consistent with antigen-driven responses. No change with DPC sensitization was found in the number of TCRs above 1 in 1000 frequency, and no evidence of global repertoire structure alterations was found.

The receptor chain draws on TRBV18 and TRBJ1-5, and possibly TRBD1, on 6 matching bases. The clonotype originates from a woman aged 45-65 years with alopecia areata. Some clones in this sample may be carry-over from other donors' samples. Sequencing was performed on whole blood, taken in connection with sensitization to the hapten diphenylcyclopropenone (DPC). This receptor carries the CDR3 CASSPDSVRNQPQHF. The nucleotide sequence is TGTGCCAGCTCACCGGACAGTGTGCGCAATCAGCCCCAGCATTTT.